This T cell receptor beta chain was identified during a study of cytomegalovirus exposure and HLA in healthy donors. It was with 60 Vbeta and 13 Jbeta primers that the PCR ran. Assay used: immunoSEQ multiplex PCR; TCRdb lists only in-frame clones, some missing. The sample has about 98,000 clones; about 81% are singletons. On this clone: The antigen is not known.

Broader study findings: There were several of the most significant clusters that appeared linked to common viral pathogens in a later analysis. Reportedly, fewer N-insertions than the roughly 700-donor mean appeared in an Asian-associated ancestry cluster in a later analysis. A likely sequencing artifact accounted for one observed cluster of highly shared sequence variants.

V gave up 3 bases and J gave up 4 bases; unmatched junction bases: 5. Germline CDR1 reads LNHDA; CDR2 reads SQIVND (reference sequence). The CDR3 runs to 15 residues. The sample taken for sequencing was PBMCs. The clonotype originates from a middle-aged man in good health and CMV-seronegative. The rearrangement links TRBV19 to TRBJ2-2, with 7 bases identical to TRBD1. This chain's CDR3 is CASSMMDRLTGELFF. Written as DNA, the CDR3 is TGTGCCAGTAGTATGATGGACAGGCTCACCGGGGAGCTGTTTTTT.